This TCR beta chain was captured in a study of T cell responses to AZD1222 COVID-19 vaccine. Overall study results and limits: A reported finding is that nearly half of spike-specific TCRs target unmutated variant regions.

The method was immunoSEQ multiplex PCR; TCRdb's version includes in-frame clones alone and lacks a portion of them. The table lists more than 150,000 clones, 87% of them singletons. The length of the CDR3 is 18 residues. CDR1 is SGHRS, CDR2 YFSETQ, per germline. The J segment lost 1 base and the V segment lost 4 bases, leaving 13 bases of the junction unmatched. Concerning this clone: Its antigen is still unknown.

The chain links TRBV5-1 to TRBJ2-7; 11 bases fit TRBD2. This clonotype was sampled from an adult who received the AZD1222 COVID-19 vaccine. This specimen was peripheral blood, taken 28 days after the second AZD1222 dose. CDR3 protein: CASSPHTSGGLGSYEQYF. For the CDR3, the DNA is TGCGCCAGCAGCCCCCATACTAGCGGGGGTTTGGGATCCTACGAGCAGTACTTC.